This T cell receptor beta chain was documented in a study of identical twins. Trimming took off 6 bases at V and 7 bases at J, with 18 bases between the two ends. The CDR3 extends over 13 amino acids. Germline CDR1 DFQATT, CDR2 SNEGSKA (reference sequence). This clonotype was seen at least ten times. The antigen is not known. General study points: With beta out-of-frame sequences, excess sharing by twins was weaker. Zero-insertion analyses might be partly confounded by invariant T cells like MAIT and iNKT. Alpha sequences out of frame and shared by twins had excess low generation probability.

Template switching created a universal primer site, and the cDNA included unique molecular identifiers. MiXCR, applied by TCRdb to the 5' RACE reads, yields one record per CDR3 protein. The table includes 350,000 to 500,000 distinct CDR3 sequences, less than 20% detected once. The chain has TRBV20-1 and TRBJ2-5, with D possibly matching TRBD1 (6 bases). The sample consisted of naive T cells sorted from blood. The source is a man aged 50 to 59 in good health. The chain's CDR3 is CSAGTGTDGTQYF. As DNA, the CDR3 is TGCAGTGCGGGTACAGGGACGGATGGGACCCAGTACTTC.